This is a list of T cell receptor beta chains from one sample in a study of PD-L1 blockade in urothelial cancer. TCRdb's table, derived via immunoSEQ multiplex PCR, lists solely in-frame clones and lacks some. The table has around 66,000 clones, roughly 90% seen once. The material was PBMCs, obtained around atezolizumab (anti-PD-L1) treatment. These receptors all stem from a man aged 55-75 years with urothelial cancer. CDR3s leave out the opening cysteine and the closing phenylalanine or tryptophan.

v_call: TRBV11-2
cdr3_aa: ASSLEVAENIQY

v_call: TRBV25-1
cdr3_aa: ASSDNPTGIDEQF

v_call: TRBV19
cdr3_aa: ASTDEGFGSTEAF

v_call: TRBV19
cdr3_aa: ASSRRDSNTEAF

v_call: TRBV30
cdr3_aa: AWGTGTTNQPQH

v_call: TRBV29-1
cdr3_aa: STYPTGRHQETQY

v_call: TRBV9
cdr3_aa: ASGPTGVYADTQY

v_call: TRBV7-9
cdr3_aa: ASSLVGVQETQY

v_call: TRBV28
cdr3_aa: ASQRGLQLVPY

v_call: TRBV5-1
cdr3_aa: ASSLDLEQF

v_call: TRBV6-1
cdr3_aa: ASRLISGQPQH

v_call: TRBV6-6
cdr3_aa: ASGRDGSRTDTQY